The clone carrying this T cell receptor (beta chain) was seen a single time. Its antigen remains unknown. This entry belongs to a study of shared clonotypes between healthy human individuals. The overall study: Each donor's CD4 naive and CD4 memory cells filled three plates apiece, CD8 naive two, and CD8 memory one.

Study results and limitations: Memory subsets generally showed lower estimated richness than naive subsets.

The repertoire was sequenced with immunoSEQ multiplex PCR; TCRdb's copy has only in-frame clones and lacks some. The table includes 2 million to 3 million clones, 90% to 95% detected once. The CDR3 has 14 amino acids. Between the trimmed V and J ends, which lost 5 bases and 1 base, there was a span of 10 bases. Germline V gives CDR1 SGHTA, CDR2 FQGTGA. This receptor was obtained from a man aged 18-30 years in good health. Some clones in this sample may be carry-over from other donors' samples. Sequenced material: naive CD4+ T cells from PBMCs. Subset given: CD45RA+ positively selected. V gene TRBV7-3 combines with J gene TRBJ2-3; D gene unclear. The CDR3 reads CASSPRPGTDTQYF. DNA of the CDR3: TGTGCCAGCAGCCCGCGACCAGGCACAGATACGCAGTATTTT.